The T cell receptor (beta chain) described here comes from a study of identical twins. Overall study findings and caveats: Out-of-frame alpha sequences shared by twins were enriched for low generation probability.

From the 5' RACE reads, TCRdb called clonotypes with MiXCR, one entry per CDR3 protein. This table has 500,000 to 700,000 distinct CDR3 sequences, around 7.4% appearing once. Many counts were recorded for this clonotype. Its antigen is as yet unknown. The CDR3 has 16 amino acids. From germline, CDR1 is MGHRA and CDR2 YSYEKL. V lost 5 bases and J lost 2; bases outside the gene matches: 6. These sequences were also reported in another study, on yellow fever vaccine responses in identical twins.

The chain employs TRBV4-1 and TRBJ2-7, with TRBD2 matching 13 bases. The origin of this receptor is a woman under 30 in good health. The sequenced sample was PBMCs. The CDR3 nucleotides are TGCGCCAGCAGCGAAGGGACTAGCGGGAATACCTACGAGCAGTACTTC. This sequence encodes CASSEGTSGNTYEQYF.